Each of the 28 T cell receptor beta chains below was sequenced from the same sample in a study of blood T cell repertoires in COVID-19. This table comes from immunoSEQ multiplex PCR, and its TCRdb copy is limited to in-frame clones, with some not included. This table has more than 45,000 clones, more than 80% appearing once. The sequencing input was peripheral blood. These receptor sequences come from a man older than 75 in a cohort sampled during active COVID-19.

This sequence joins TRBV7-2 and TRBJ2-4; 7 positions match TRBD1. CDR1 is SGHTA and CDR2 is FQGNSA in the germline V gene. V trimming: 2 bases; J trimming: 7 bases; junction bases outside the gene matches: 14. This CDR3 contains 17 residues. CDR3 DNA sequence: TGTGCCAGCAGCTTAACGGGAAACAGGGGCGCTCGGAACATTCAGTACTTC. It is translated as CASSLTGNRGARNIQYF. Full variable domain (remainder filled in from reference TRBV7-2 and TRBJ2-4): GAGVSQSPSNKVTEKGKDVELRCDPISGHTALYWYRQSLGQGLEFLIYFQGNSAPDKSGLPSDRFSAERTGGSVSTLTIQRTQQEDSAVYLCASSLTGNRGARNIQYFGAGTRLSVL.

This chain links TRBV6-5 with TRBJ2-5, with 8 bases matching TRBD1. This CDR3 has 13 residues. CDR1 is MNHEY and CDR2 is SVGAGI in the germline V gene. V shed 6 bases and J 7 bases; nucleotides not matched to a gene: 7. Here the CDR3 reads CASSQDRVGTQYF. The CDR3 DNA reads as TGTGCCAGCAGCCAGGACAGGGTCGGGACCCAGTACTTC.

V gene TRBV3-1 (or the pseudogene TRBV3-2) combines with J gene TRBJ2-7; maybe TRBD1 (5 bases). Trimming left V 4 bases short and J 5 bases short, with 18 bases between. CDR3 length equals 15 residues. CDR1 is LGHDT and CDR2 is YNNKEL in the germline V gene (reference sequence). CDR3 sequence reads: CASSPTSEWTNEQYF. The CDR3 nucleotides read TGTGCCAGCAGCCCGACTTCGGAGTGGACAAACGAGCAGTACTTC.

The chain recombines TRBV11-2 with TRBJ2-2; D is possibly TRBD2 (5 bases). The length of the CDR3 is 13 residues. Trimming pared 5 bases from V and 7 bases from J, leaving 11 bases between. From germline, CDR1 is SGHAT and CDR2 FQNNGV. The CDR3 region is CASSRPGFGELFF. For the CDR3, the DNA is TGTGCCAGCAGCCGGCCGGGGTTCGGGGAGCTGTTTTTT. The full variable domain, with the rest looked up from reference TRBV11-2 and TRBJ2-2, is EAGVAQSPRYKIIEKRQSVAFWCNPISGHATLYWYQQILGQGPKLLIQFQNNGVVDDSQLPKDRFSAERLKGVDSTLKIQPAKLEDSAVYLCASSRPGFGELFFGEGSRLTVL.

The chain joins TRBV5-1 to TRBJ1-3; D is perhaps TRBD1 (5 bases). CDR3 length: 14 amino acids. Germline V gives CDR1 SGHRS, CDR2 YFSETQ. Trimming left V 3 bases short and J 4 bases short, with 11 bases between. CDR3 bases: TGCGCCAGCAGCTCCGGGGGTGACGGAAACACCATATATTTT. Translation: CASSSGGDGNTIYF.

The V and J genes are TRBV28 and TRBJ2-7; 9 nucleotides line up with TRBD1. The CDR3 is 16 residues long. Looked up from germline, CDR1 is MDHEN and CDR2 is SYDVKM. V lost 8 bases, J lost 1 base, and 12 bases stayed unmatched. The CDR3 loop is CASFSGVGTGSYEQYF. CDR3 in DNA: TGTGCCAGCTTCTCGGGGGTCGGGACAGGGTCCTACGAGCAGTACTTC.

This chain's CDR3 is CASSRGSNQPQHF. CDR3 bases: TGTGCCAGCAGTCGGGGGAGCAATCAGCCCCAGCATTTT. This chain connects TRBV28 to TRBJ1-5; D is perhaps TRBD1 (5 bases). Trimming removed 5 bases from V and 1 base from J, with 6 bases in between. The CDR3 is made up of 13 amino acids. Germline CDR1 MDHEN, CDR2 SYDVKM.

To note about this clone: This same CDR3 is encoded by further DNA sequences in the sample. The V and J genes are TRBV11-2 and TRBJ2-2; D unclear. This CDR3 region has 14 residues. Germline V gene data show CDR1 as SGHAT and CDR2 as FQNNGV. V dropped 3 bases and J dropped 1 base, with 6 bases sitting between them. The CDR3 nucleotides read TGTGCCAGCAGCTTGGGCTTGAACACCGGGGAGCTGTTTTTT. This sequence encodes CASSLGLNTGELFF.

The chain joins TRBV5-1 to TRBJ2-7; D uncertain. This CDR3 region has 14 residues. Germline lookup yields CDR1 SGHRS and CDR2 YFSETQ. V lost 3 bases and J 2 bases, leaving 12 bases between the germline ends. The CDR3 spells CASSSTVLTYEQYF. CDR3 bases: TGCGCCAGCAGCTCAACAGTCCTCACCTACGAGCAGTACTTC.

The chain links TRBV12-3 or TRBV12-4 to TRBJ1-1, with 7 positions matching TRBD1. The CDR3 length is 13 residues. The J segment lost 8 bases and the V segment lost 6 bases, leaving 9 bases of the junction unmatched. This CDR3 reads CASSTKGAGEAFF. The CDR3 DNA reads TGTGCCAGCAGCACGAAGGGGGCGGGCGAAGCTTTCTTT.

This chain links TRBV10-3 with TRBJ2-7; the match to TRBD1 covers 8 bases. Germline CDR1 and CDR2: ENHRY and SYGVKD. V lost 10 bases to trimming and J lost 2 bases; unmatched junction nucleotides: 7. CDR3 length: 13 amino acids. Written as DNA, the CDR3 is TGTGCCACCGGGACAGGTTATACCTACGAGCAGTACTTC. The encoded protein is CATGTGYTYEQYF.

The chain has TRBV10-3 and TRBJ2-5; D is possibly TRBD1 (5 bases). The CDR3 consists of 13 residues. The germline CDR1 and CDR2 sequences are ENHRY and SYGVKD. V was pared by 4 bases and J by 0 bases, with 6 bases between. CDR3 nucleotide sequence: TGTGCCATCAGTGGACAGAACCAAGAGACCCAGTACTTC. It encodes CAISGQNQETQYF.

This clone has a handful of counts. CDR3 amino acids: CASSGQGNYEQYF. For the CDR3, the DNA is TGTGCCAGCTCGGGACAGGGGAATTACGAGCAGTACTTC. The rearrangement uses TRBV2 and TRBJ2-7; 10 bases align to TRBD1. The CDR3 runs 13 residues. V lost 8 bases to trimming and J lost 4 bases; unmatched junction nucleotides: 5. Germline CDR1 is SNHLY and CDR2 is FYNNEI.

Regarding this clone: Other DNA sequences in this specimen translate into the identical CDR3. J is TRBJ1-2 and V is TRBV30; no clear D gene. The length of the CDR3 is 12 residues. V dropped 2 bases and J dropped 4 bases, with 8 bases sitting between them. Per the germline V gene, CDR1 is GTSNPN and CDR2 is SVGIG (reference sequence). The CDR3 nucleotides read TGTGCCTGGAGTCCCCCCGGCTATGGCTACACCTTC. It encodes CAWSPPGYGYTF.

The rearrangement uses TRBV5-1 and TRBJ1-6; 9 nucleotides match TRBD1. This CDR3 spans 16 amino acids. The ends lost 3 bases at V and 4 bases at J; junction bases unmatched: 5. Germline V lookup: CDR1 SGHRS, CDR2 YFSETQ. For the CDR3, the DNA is TGCGCCAGCAGCTCCGGGACAGGGTTTTATAATTCACCCCTCCACTTT. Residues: CASSSGTGFYNSPLHF.

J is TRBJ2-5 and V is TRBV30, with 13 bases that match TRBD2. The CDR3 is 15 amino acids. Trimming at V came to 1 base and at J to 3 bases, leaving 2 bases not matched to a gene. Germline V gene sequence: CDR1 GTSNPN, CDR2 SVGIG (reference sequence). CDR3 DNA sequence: TGTGCCTGGAGTGCAGGGACTAGCGGGAAAGAGACCCAGTACTTC. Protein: CAWSAGTSGKETQYF.

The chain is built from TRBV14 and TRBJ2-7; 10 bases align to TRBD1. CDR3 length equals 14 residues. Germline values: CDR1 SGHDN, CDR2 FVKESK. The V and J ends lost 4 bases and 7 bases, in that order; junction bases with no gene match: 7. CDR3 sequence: CASSRRTGGEEQYF. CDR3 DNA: TGTGCCAGCAGCCGCAGGACAGGGGGGGAAGAGCAGTACTTC. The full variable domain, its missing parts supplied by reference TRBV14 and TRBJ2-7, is EAGVTQFPSHSVIEKGQTVTLRCDPISGHDNLYWYRRVMGKEIKFLLHFVKESKQDESGMPNNRFLAERTGGTYSTLKVQPAELEDSGVYFCASSRRTGGEEQYFGPGTRLTVT.

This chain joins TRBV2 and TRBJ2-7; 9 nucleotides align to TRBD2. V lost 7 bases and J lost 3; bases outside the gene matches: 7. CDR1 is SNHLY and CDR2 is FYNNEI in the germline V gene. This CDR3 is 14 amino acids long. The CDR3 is CASNLAGPLYEQYF. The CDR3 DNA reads TGTGCCAGCAACCTAGCGGGGCCACTCTACGAGCAGTACTTC.

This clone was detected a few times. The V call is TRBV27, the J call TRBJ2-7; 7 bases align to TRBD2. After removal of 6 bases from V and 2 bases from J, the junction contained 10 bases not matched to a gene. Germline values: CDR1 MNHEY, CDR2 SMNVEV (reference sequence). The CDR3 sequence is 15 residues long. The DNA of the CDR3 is TGTGCCAGCAGCTTACCGGGACTACCTCCCTACGAGCAGTACTTC. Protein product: CASSLPGLPPYEQYF.

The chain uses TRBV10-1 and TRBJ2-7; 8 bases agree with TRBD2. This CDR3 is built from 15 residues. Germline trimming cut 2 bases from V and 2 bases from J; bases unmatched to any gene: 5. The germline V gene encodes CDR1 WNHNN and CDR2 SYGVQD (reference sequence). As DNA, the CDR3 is TGCGCCAGCAGTGAGCGACGGGGGGGAACCTACGAGCAGTACTTC. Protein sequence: CASSERRGGTYEQYF.

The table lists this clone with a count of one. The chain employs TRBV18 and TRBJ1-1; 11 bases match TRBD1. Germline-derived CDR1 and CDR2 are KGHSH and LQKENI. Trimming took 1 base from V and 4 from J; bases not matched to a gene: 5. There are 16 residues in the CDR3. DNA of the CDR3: TGTGCCAGCTCACCACAGGACAGGGGGCAGATCACTGAAGCTTTCTTT. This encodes CASSPQDRGQITEAFF. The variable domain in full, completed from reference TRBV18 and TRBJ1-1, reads NAGVMQNPRHLVRRRGQEARLRCSPMKGHSHVYWYRQLPEEGLKFMVYLQKENIIDESGMPKERFSAEFPKEGPSILRIQQVVRGDSAAYFCASSPQDRGQITEAFFGQGTRLTVV.

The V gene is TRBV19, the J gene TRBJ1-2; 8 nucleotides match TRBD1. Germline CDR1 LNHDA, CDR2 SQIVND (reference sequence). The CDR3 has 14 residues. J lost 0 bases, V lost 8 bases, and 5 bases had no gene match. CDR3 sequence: CASYTGGSNYGYTF. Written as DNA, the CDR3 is TGTGCCAGTTATACAGGGGGGTCTAACTATGGCTACACCTTC. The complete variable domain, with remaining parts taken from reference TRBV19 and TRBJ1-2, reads DGGITQSPKYLFRKEGQNVTLSCEQNLNHDAMYWYRQDPGQGLRLIYYSQIVNDFQKGDIAEGYSVSREKKESFPLTVTSAQKNPTAFYLCASYTGGSNYGYTFGSGTRLTVV.

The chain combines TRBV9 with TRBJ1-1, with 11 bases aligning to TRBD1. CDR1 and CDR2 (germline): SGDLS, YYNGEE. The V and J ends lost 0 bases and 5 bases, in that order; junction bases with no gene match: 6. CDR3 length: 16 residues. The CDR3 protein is CASSVGTGGVGTEAFF. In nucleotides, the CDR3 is TGTGCCAGCAGCGTAGGGACAGGGGGCGTCGGGACTGAAGCTTTCTTT.

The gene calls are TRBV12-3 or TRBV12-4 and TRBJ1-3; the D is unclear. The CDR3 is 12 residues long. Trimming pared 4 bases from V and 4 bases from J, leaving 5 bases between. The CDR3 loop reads CASSYFGNTIYF. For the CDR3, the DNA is TGTGCCAGCAGTTACTTCGGAAACACCATATATTTT.

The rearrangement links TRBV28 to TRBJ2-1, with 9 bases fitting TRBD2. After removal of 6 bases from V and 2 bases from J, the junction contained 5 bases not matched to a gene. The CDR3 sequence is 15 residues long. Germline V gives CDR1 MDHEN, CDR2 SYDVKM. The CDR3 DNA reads TGTGCCAGCAGCCCAGGACTAGCGACCTACAATGAGCAGTTCTTC. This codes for CASSPGLATYNEQFF.

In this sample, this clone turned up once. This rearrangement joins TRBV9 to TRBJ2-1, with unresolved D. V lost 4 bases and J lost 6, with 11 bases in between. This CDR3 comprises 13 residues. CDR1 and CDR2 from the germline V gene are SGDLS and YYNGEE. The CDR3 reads CASSPRRGNEQFF. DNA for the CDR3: TGTGCCAGCAGCCCCCGCAGAGGCAATGAGCAGTTCTTC.

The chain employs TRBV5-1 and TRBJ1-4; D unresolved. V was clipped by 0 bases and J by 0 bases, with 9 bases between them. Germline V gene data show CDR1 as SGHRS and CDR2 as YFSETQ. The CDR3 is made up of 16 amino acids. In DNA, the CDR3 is TGCGCCAGCAGCTTGGCCGGCGGAGCAACTAATGAAAAACTGTTTTTT. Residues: CASSLAGGATNEKLFF.

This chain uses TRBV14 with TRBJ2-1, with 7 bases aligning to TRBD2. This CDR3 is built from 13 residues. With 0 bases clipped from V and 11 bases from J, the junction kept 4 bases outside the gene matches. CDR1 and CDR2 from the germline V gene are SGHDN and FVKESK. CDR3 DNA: TGTGCCAGCAGCCAAGACGGAGCGGGGAAGCAGTTCTTC. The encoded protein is CASSQDGAGKQFF.